The T cell receptor beta chain under discussion was sequenced for a study of memory CD4+ T cells and cytomegalovirus serostatus. Study as a whole: Donors were healthy Belgian adults, under 10 CMV seropositive and fewer than 30 seronegative. Study-level findings and limits: The CMV-associated TCR signature appears largely within the CD4+ memory repertoire.

With regard to this clone: The antigen is undetermined.

The method was immunoSEQ multiplex PCR; TCRdb's version includes in-frame clones alone and lacks a portion of them. The sample holds fewer than 75,000 clones, 70% to 85% seen once. CDR3 length equals 14 residues. Germline-derived CDR1 and CDR2 are LNHDA and SQIVND (reference sequence). Deletions cut 2 bases from V and 3 bases from J, with 8 bases between. The sort gate was single viable CD3+CD4+CD8-CD45RO+ cells for memory CD4+ T cells. The J gene is TRBJ1-5, the V gene TRBV19, with D hard to call. This TCR was recovered from an adult in good health and CMV-seronegative. Sequencing input: memory CD4+ T cells from blood. The CDR3 region is CASSIIGVNQPQHF. In DNA form, the CDR3 reads TGTGCCAGTAGTATAATCGGAGTCAATCAGCCCCAGCATTTT.